These 7 T cell receptor beta chains came from one sample sequenced in a study of T cells in Graves' hyperthyroidism and ophthalmopathy. Authors of the study amplified TCR beta CDR3 regions from RNA transcripts. The HTBI primer set drove a first-round RT-PCR of the TCR CDR3. MiXCR was run by TCRdb on the multiplex PCR reads, yielding one entry per CDR3 protein. This table has 640,000 or so distinct CDR3 sequences, about 15% appearing once. The sequenced material came from blood. These receptors were collected from a middle-aged woman with Graves' ophthalmopathy.

This clonotype was seen a few times. This chain uses TRBV27 with TRBJ1-1; no definite D call. The V gene lost 2 bases and the J gene lost 0 bases, with 10 bases spanning the gap. From germline, CDR1 is MNHEY and CDR2 SMNVEV (reference sequence). The CDR3 spans 15 residues. The CDR3 reads CASSLNGRLNTEAFF. For the CDR3, the DNA is TGTGCCAGCAGTTTAAATGGGAGATTGAACACTGAAGCTTTCTTT.

This clonotype has a count of ten or more. The chain uses TRBV28 and TRBJ2-7; a weak D match, TRBD1 (5 bases). The germline V gene has CDR1 MDHEN and CDR2 SYDVKM. V was trimmed by 5 bases and J by 5 bases, leaving 13 bases between them. The length of the CDR3 is 13 residues. The CDR3 region is CASSGHARDEQYF. The CDR3 DNA follows: TGTGCCAGCAGTGGCCATGCCAGGGACGAGCAGTACTTC.

V and J are TRBV11-2 and TRBJ1-2; D perhaps matches TRBD1 (6 bases). With 5 bases removed from V and 2 bases from J, the gap between germline ends came to 18 bases. Per the germline V gene, CDR1 is SGHAT and CDR2 is FQNNGV. CDR3 size: 16 residues. CDR3 DNA sequence: TGTGCCAGCAGCGGAAGCCGACAGGAGACAAACTATGGCTACACCTTC. This codes for CASSGSRQETNYGYTF.

The CDR3 region is CATKGGTGLDQPQHF. The CDR3 bases are TGTGCCACAAAGGGAGGGACAGGGTTGGATCAGCCCCAGCATTTT. The chain couples TRBV10-3 to TRBJ1-5, with 9 bases fitting TRBD1. The CDR3 sequence is 15 residues long. Germline lookup yields CDR1 ENHRY and CDR2 SYGVKD. With 10 bases clipped from V and 5 bases from J, the junction kept 12 bases outside the gene matches.

This clonotype was seen many times. This chain uses TRBV12-3 or TRBV12-4 with TRBJ2-2, with D possibly called TRBD1 or TRBD2 (6 bases each). V was clipped by 2 bases and J by 3 bases, with 10 bases between them. This CDR3 comprises 15 residues. The chain's CDR3 is CASSLSGADTGELFF. The CDR3 DNA reads TGTGCCAGCAGTTTATCGGGGGCGGACACCGGGGAGCTGTTTTTT.

This clonotype was recorded many times. The rearrangement joins TRBV7-8 to TRBJ2-1; D uncertain. CDR1 and CDR2 from the germline V gene are SGHVS and FQNEAQ. The CDR3 spans 14 residues. V lost 0 bases to trimming and J lost 10 bases, with 13 bases between them. CDR3 in amino acids: CASSLADHLGEQFF. CDR3 nucleotides: TGTGCCAGCAGCTTAGCGGACCATCTCGGGGAGCAGTTCTTC.

This clonotype was seen a few times. This may come from a read error, since a much larger clone is one base off. This chain connects TRBV5-1 to TRBJ2-7; the D call may be TRBD1 or TRBD2 (6 bases each). Germline V gene data show CDR1 as SGHRS and CDR2 as YFSETQ. CDR3 length equals 14 residues. The CDR3 region is CTSSLGGGSSEQYF. CDR3 nucleotide sequence: TGCACCAGCAGCTTGGGGGGCGGAAGTAGCGAGCAGTACTTC.